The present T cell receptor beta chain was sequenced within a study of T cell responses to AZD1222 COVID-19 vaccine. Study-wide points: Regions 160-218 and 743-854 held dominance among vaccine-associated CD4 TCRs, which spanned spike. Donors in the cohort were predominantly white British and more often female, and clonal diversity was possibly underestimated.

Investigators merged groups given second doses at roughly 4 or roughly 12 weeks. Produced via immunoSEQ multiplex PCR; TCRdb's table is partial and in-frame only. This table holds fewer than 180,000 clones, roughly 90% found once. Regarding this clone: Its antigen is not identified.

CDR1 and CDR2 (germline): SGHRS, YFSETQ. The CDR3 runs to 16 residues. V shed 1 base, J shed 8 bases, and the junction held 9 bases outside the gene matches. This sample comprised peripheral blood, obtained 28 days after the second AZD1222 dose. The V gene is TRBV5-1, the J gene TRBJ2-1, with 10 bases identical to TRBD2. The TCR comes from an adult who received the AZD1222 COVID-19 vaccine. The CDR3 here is CASSLSPLAGVDEQFF. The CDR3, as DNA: TGCGCCAGCAGCTTGTCGCCCCTAGCGGGAGTCGATGAGCAGTTCTTC.